One and the same sample provided the 21 T cell receptor beta chains below, sequenced in a study of CD8 T cells in Susac syndrome. After extraction with the RNeasy kit, roughly 0.45 to 1 ug of the RNA was reverse transcribed using random hexamers. TCRdb used MiXCR to reprocess the immunoSEQ multiplex PCR reads, holding one entry per CDR3 protein. The table includes 300,000 or so distinct CDR3 sequences, approximately 90% detected once. The source material was CD4+ T cells from PBMCs. These receptor sequences come from a human donor with multiple sclerosis.

This chain uses TRBV2 with TRBJ1-1; no reliable D call. V shed 6 bases and J shed 1 base, with 15 bases lying between them. This CDR3 has 15 amino acids. The germline V gene has CDR1 SNHLY and CDR2 FYNNEI. The CDR3: CASRDARLKNTEAFF. The CDR3 coding sequence is TGTGCCAGCAGAGACGCCAGATTGAAGAACACTGAAGCTTTCTTT.

This chain links TRBV3-1 with TRBJ2-7; TRBD1 aligns across 8 bases. Per germline, CDR1 LGHDT and CDR2 YNNKEL (reference sequence). The CDR3 is made up of 17 amino acids. The trim removed 4 bases at V and 2 bases at J, leaving 13 bases unmatched. As DNA, the CDR3 is TGTGCCAGCAGCCTCTCTTCCCCGGGACAGGTGACCTACGAGCAGTACTTC. Encoded protein: CASSLSSPGQVTYEQYF.

This clonotype appeared once. J is TRBJ1-2 and V is TRBV7-2; D is ambiguous. V lost 0 bases and J 7 bases, leaving 15 bases between the germline ends. CDR3 size: 15 residues. Germline V gives CDR1 SGHTA, CDR2 FQGNSA. The CDR3 coding sequence is TGTGCCAGCAGCTTAGCGGAGTTATTGGGCGGTGGCTACACCTTC. Amino acid sequence: CASSLAELLGGGYTF. The whole variable domain, remainder taken from reference TRBV7-2 and TRBJ1-2, is GAGVSQSPSNKVTEKGKDVELRCDPISGHTALYWYRQSLGQGLEFLIYFQGNSAPDKSGLPSDRFSAERTGGSVSTLTIQRTQQEDSAVYLCASSLAELLGGGYTFGSGTRLTVV.

In its sample, this clonotype was seen once. The chain joins TRBV20-1 to TRBJ1-4; no clear D gene. Germline values: CDR1 DFQATT, CDR2 SNEGSKA (reference sequence). V was trimmed by 3 bases and J by 0 bases, leaving 5 bases between them. CDR3 size: 13 residues. The CDR3 DNA reads as TGCAGTGCTAGGGCGGCAACTAATGAAAAACTGTTTTTT. Protein product: CSARAATNEKLFF.

The chain employs TRBV6-6 and TRBJ2-3; D is perhaps TRBD2 (6 bases). V lost 5 bases and J lost 0, with 12 bases in between. The length of the CDR3 is 15 residues. Germline lookup yields CDR1 MNHNY and CDR2 SVGAGI (reference sequence). CDR3: CASSVGGSSTDTQYF. CDR3 coding DNA: TGTGCCAGCAGTGTTGGGGGGTCTAGCACAGATACGCAGTATTTT.

This sequence joins TRBV20-1 and TRBJ2-7, with TRBD2 identical over 8 bases. The CDR3 is made up of 15 amino acids. With V trimmed by 3 bases and J by 1 base, 8 bases remained unmatched. Germline V gene sequence: CDR1 DFQATT, CDR2 SNEGSKA (reference sequence). The CDR3 nucleotides read TGCAGTGCTAGGGGGGAGGGGACTAGTTCCTACGAGCAGTACTTC. It yields the protein CSARGEGTSSYEQYF.

The chain is built from TRBV7-9 and TRBJ2-3; 7 bases agree with TRBD1. Looked up from germline, CDR1 is SEHNR and CDR2 is FQNEAQ (reference sequence). The CDR3 is 16 amino acids. V lost 0 bases to trimming and J lost 4 bases; unmatched junction nucleotides: 7. CDR3 in DNA: TGTGCCAGCAGCTTAGCCCGACAGGGTAGGGCAGATACGCAGTATTTT. Its protein is CASSLARQGRADTQYF.

The J gene is TRBJ2-3, the V gene TRBV2, with 8 bases matching TRBD2. Germline V gene lookup returns CDR1 SNHLY and CDR2 FYNNEI. The CDR3 sequence is 15 residues long. Trimming took 7 bases from V and 2 from J; bases not matched to a gene: 8. CDR3: CASKTRGGHTDTQYF. CDR3 nucleotide sequence: TGTGCCAGCAAGACCCGGGGGGGCCACACAGATACGCAGTATTTT.

CDR3 protein: CASSFAGAFGNTIYF. The DNA for the CDR3 is TGTGCCAGCAGTTTCGCAGGGGCGTTTGGAAACACCATATATTTT. The V and J genes are TRBV12-3 or TRBV12-4 and TRBJ1-3; D perhaps matches TRBD1 (6 bases). Deletions cut 3 bases from V and 3 bases from J, with 12 bases between. The CDR3 contains 15 residues.

The gene calls are TRBV24-1 and TRBJ2-6; D gene ambiguous. The length of the CDR3 is 16 residues. Germline CDR1 is KGHDR and CDR2 is SFDVKD. Trimming shortened V by 4 bases and J by 4 bases, and 13 bases separated the two germline ends. The CDR3 is CATSDRTAPGANVLTF. DNA of the CDR3: TGTGCCACCAGTGACCGGACGGCCCCGGGGGCCAACGTCCTGACTTTC.

This clonotype was recorded once. This chain joins TRBV20-1 and TRBJ1-2; D remains unclear. This CDR3 is built from 13 residues. Germline V gene sequence: CDR1 DFQATT, CDR2 SNEGSKA (reference sequence). V lost 5 bases and J 0 bases, leaving 10 bases between the germline ends. The CDR3 protein is CSAREGANYGYTF. DNA for the CDR3: TGCAGTGCTCGGGAAGGAGCTAACTATGGCTACACCTTC.

The chain employs TRBV18 and TRBJ2-3, with 10 bases lining up with TRBD1. The CDR3 totals 18 residues. CDR1 and CDR2 from the germline V gene are KGHSH and LQKENI. V lost 1 base to trimming and J lost 0 bases; unmatched junction nucleotides: 7. This CDR3 is CASSPLRGQGTSTDTQYF. Here the CDR3 DNA reads TGTGCCAGCTCACCACTCCGGGGACAGGGGACTAGCACAGATACGCAGTATTTT.

The genes are TRBV4-3 and TRBJ2-3; 8 positions match TRBD2. The CDR3 has 16 residues. Germline V gives CDR1 LGHNA, CDR2 YSLEER. With V trimmed by 2 bases and J by 2 bases, 6 bases remained unmatched. In nucleotides, the CDR3 is TGCGCCAGCAGCCAACAAGCGGGAGCGATCACAGATACGCAGTATTTT. Translation gives CASSQQAGAITDTQYF.

V and J are TRBV20-1 and TRBJ2-7; D not resolved. Trimming cost V 3 bases and J 6 bases, with 9 bases left between them. Germline CDR1 and CDR2: DFQATT and SNEGSKA (reference sequence). The CDR3 has 11 amino acids. CDR3 sequence: CSASEGREQYF. DNA of the CDR3: TGCAGTGCTAGCGAAGGGCGCGAGCAGTACTTC.

The gene calls are TRBV4-3 and TRBJ1-2, with a weak D call TRBD1 (5 bases). Trimming shortened V by 0 bases and J by 4 bases, and 12 bases separated the two germline ends. This CDR3 region has 15 residues. Germline CDR1 and CDR2: LGHNA and YSLEER. The CDR3 DNA follows: TGCGCCAGCAGCCAAGAGCGGGGGACTTTCTATGGCTACACCTTC. It yields the protein CASSQERGTFYGYTF.

The chain is built from TRBV2 and TRBJ2-7, with TRBD1 matching over 8 bases. After removal of 6 bases from V and 3 bases from J, the junction contained 10 bases not matched to a gene. Germline V gene sequence: CDR1 SNHLY, CDR2 FYNNEI. The CDR3 has 15 amino acids. CDR3 nucleotides: TGTGCCAGCAGACTGGACAGGGAGATGGTCTACGAGCAGTACTTC. It codes for CASRLDREMVYEQYF.

In DNA, the CDR3 is TGCGCCAGCAGAGCTGCGGGAGGGCCCGATACGCAGTATTTT. This encodes CASRAAGGPDTQYF. This chain joins TRBV4-1 and TRBJ2-3; 9 bases map to TRBD2. With V trimmed by 6 bases and J by 6 bases, 7 bases remained unmatched. CDR1 and CDR2 from the germline V gene are MGHRA and YSYEKL. CDR3 size: 14 residues.

This chain uses TRBV5-1 with TRBJ1-1; 7 nucleotides agree with TRBD1. Germline assignment: CDR1 SGHRS and CDR2 YFSETQ. V dropped 4 bases and J dropped 4; count of bases not matched to a gene: 10. This CDR3 contains 15 residues. The CDR3 bases are TGCGCCAGCAGCCCCCGAGAGTCAGGGGGCACTGAAGCTTTCTTT. Its protein is CASSPRESGGTEAFF.

The gene calls are TRBV2 and TRBJ2-1; the D is unclear. The CDR3 is 16 residues long. Germline CDR1 is SNHLY and CDR2 is FYNNEI. V lost 7 bases, J lost 3 bases, and 19 bases lay in between. The CDR3 here is CASTQRKRLDYNEQFF. DNA of the CDR3: TGTGCCAGCACCCAGCGAAAGCGCCTGGACTACAATGAGCAGTTCTTC.

The rearrangement uses TRBV20-1 and TRBJ2-2; 9 bases map to TRBD2. Germline loops: CDR1 DFQATT, CDR2 SNEGSKA (reference sequence). The V and J ends lost 5 bases and 3 bases, in that order; junction bases with no gene match: 10. The CDR3 contains 16 residues. CDR3 DNA sequence: TGCAGTGCTGCCTTGGGGACTAGCAGCCACACCGGGGAGCTGTTTTTT. Encoded protein: CSAALGTSSHTGELFF.

V gene TRBV12-3 or TRBV12-4 combines with J gene TRBJ1-5; a weak D match, TRBD1 (5 bases). Trimming removed 6 bases from V and 0 bases from J, with 15 bases in between. CDR3 length: 16 residues. The CDR3 DNA sequence: TGTGCCAGCAGCCCGGGGACTGCCGATAGCAATCAGCCCCAGCATTTT. It yields the protein CASSPGTADSNQPQHF.